A single sample gave rise to the 18 T cell receptor beta chains below, sequenced in a study of T cell responses to AZD1222 COVID-19 vaccine. Sequenced by immunoSEQ multiplex PCR; TCRdb stores in-frame clones only, minus some. This sample yields approximately 140,000 clones, of which around nine tenths are seen a single time; less than 7% belongs to the top ten. The specimen comprised peripheral blood, sampled on day 0 of AZD1222 vaccination. Receptors originate from an adult in good health.

This clone has more than one count but fewer than ten. The rearrangement joins TRBV9 to TRBJ1-2, with TRBD1 matching 9 bases. CDR1 is SGDLS, CDR2 YYNGEE, per germline. The CDR3 is 14 amino acids. V dropped 3 bases and J dropped 4; count of bases not matched to a gene: 4. The CDR3 reads CASSGQTGGYGYTF. The CDR3 coding sequence is TGTGCCAGCAGCGGACAGACAGGGGGCTATGGCTACACCTTC.

V and J are TRBV29-1 and TRBJ1-1; no firm D call. Germline CDR1 SQVTM, CDR2 ANQGSEA. V dropped 7 bases and J dropped 0 bases, with 12 bases sitting between them. The CDR3 spans 13 residues. CDR3: CSGSSSMNTEAFF. CDR3 nucleotide sequence: TGCAGCGGATCTTCCAGCATGAACACTGAAGCTTTCTTT.

This clone is a singleton in its sample. The chain recombines TRBV3-1 (or the pseudogene TRBV3-2) with TRBJ1-5; unclear D gene. V was pared by 1 base and J by 7 bases, with 8 bases between. The CDR3 consists of 13 residues. CDR1 and CDR2 (germline): LGHDT, YNNKEL (reference sequence). The DNA for the CDR3 is TGTGCCAGCAGCCAAGCTGGGGTCCAGCCCCAGCATTTT. Translating it yields CASSQAGVQPQHF.

The V and J genes are TRBV18 and TRBJ2-1; 13 bases fit TRBD2. The CDR3 runs 17 residues. Germline-derived CDR1 and CDR2 are KGHSH and LQKENI. Unmatched junction bases numbered 5, after V lost 4 bases and J lost 2 bases. CDR3 in amino acids: CASSHGLAGVPYNEQFF. As DNA, the CDR3 is TGTGCCAGCTCACACGGACTAGCGGGAGTCCCCTACAATGAGCAGTTCTTC.

V and J are TRBV2 and TRBJ2-7; 7 bases agree with TRBD1. The CDR3 length is 15 residues. Per germline, CDR1 SNHLY and CDR2 FYNNEI. The J segment lost 2 bases and the V segment lost 0 bases, leaving 4 bases of the junction unmatched. CDR3: CASSEAQGGPYEQYF. As DNA, the CDR3 is TGTGCCAGCAGTGAAGCGCAAGGGGGCCCCTACGAGCAGTACTTC.

The chain has TRBV16 and TRBJ2-5; possible D gene TRBD2, 6 bases. Deletions cut 2 bases from V and 5 bases from J, with 9 bases between. The CDR3 is made up of 13 amino acids. CDR1 is KGHSY and CDR2 is FQNENV in the germline V gene. CDR3 in amino acids: CASSQGGWETQYF. CDR3 coding DNA: TGTGCCAGCAGCCAAGGAGGGTGGGAGACCCAGTACTTC. Looking up the rest from reference TRBV16 and TRBJ2-5 gives the full variable domain: GEEVAQTPKHLVRGEGQKAKLYCAPIKGHSYVFWYQQVLKNEFKFLISFQNENVFDETGMPKERFSAKCLPNSPCSLEIQATKLEDSAVYFCASSQGGWETQYFGPGTRLLVL.

The V gene is TRBV5-1, the J gene TRBJ2-3; unclear D gene. V dropped 1 base and J dropped 1 base, with 10 bases sitting between them. The CDR3 is 15 amino acids. Per the germline V gene, CDR1 is SGHRS and CDR2 is YFSETQ. The CDR3 DNA reads TGCGCCAGCAGCTTGATCCCGACTGGCACAGATACGCAGTATTTT. Translated: CASSLIPTGTDTQYF.

The rearrangement uses TRBV15 and TRBJ1-1; D remains unclear. This CDR3 is 14 amino acids long. V was shortened by 0 bases and J by 2 bases, with 7 bases between the two germline ends. CDR1 and CDR2 (germline): LNHNV, YYDKDF (reference sequence). The DNA for the CDR3 is TGTGCCACCAGCAGAGACAACAGAAACACTGAAGCTTTCTTT. Its translation is CATSRDNRNTEAFF. Together with reference TRBV15 and TRBJ1-1, the CDR3 gives the full variable domain: DAMVIQNPRYQVTQFGKPVTLSCSQTLNHNVMYWYQQKSSQAPKLLFHYYDKDFNNEADTPDNFQSRRPNTSFCFLDIRSPGLGDTAMYLCATSRDNRNTEAFFGQGTRLTVV.

The CDR3 DNA is TGTGCCAGCAGCGTAGCGGGAACCGGGACAGGGGGCTTCGAGCAGTACTTC. Protein: CASSVAGTGTGGFEQYF. The chain combines TRBV9 with TRBJ2-7; 12 nucleotides line up with TRBD1. V lost 0 bases to trimming and J lost 6 bases; unmatched junction nucleotides: 10. Germline V gives CDR1 SGDLS, CDR2 YYNGEE. The CDR3 extends over 17 amino acids.

This chain joins TRBV9 and TRBJ2-7; 9 bases agree with TRBD1. Germline V CDR1 and CDR2: SGDLS, YYNGEE. The CDR3 sequence is 15 residues long. The trim removed 2 bases at V and 6 bases at J, leaving 9 bases unmatched. The DNA of the CDR3 is TGTGCCAGCAGCGTCGTACCGGGACAGGGTGGCGAGCAGTACTTC. Its translation is CASSVVPGQGGEQYF. The full variable domain, with the rest looked up from reference TRBV9 and TRBJ2-7, is DSGVTQTPKHLITATGQRVTLRCSPRSGDLSVYWYQQSLDQGLQFLIQYYNGEERAKGNILERFSAQQFPDLHSELNLSSLELGDSALYFCASSVVPGQGGEQYFGPGTRLTVT.

The V call is TRBV28, the J call TRBJ2-1; 12 bases line up with TRBD2. CDR3 length: 17 amino acids. Germline V gives CDR1 MDHEN, CDR2 SYDVKM. V lost 4 bases to trimming and J lost 0 bases; unmatched junction nucleotides: 4. The CDR3 spells CASSSPSGRGSYNEQFF. CDR3 in DNA: TGTGCCAGCAGTTCCCCTAGCGGGAGGGGCTCCTACAATGAGCAGTTCTTC.

In regard to this clone: This sample includes further DNA sequences coding for the same CDR3. The chain combines TRBV18 with TRBJ1-5; no firm D call. This CDR3 is built from 13 residues. Germline V gene lookup returns CDR1 KGHSH and CDR2 LQKENI. V was trimmed by 3 bases and J by 0 bases, leaving 3 bases between them. CDR3 sequence reads: CASSPNSNQPQHF. The CDR3 nucleotides are TGTGCCAGCTCACCCAATAGCAATCAGCCCCAGCATTTT.

The chain links TRBV25-1 to TRBJ2-2; D gene uncertain. Germline CDR1 is MGHDK and CDR2 is SYGVNS. V was shortened by 2 bases and J by 5 bases, with 12 bases between the two germline ends. The CDR3 length is 15 residues. The CDR3 here is CASSELSVSTGELFF. The CDR3 nucleotides read TGTGCCAGCAGTGAACTATCAGTTTCTACCGGGGAGCTGTTTTTT.

This sequence joins TRBV19 and TRBJ2-1; 8 positions match TRBD2. The CDR3 runs 14 residues. With 5 bases clipped from V and 6 bases from J, the junction kept 6 bases outside the gene matches. Germline V gene lookup returns CDR1 LNHDA and CDR2 SQIVND (reference sequence). For the CDR3, the DNA is TGTGCCAGTAGTCTCGGGAGGGCCCCCAATGAGCAGTTCTTC. Translated: CASSLGRAPNEQFF.

The rearrangement links TRBV11-2 to TRBJ2-1; a weak D match, TRBD2 (6 bases). There are 15 residues in the CDR3. V was clipped by 0 bases and J by 10 bases, with 16 bases between them. The V gene's germline CDR1 is SGHAT and CDR2 FQNNGV. The CDR3 DNA sequence: TGTGCCAGCAGCTTAGATCTGGGGACTCTAGTCGAGCAGTTCTTC. It encodes CASSLDLGTLVEQFF.

This sequence joins TRBV7-9 and TRBJ2-1, with unresolved D. CDR1 and CDR2 (germline): SEHNR, FQNEAQ (reference sequence). This CDR3 has 16 amino acids. V was cut by 5 bases and J by 4 bases, with 18 bases left in between. The CDR3 DNA reads as TGTGCCAGCAGCAAGAATCCGGTTAGCTTGTACAATGAGCAGTTCTTC. It yields the protein CASSKNPVSLYNEQFF.

V gene TRBV2 combines with J gene TRBJ2-5, with TRBD2 identical over 11 bases. The CDR3 runs to 15 residues. Germline CDR1 and CDR2: SNHLY and FYNNEI. Unmatched junction bases numbered 8, after V lost 6 bases and J lost 5 bases. CDR3 bases: TGTGCCAGCAGGAAGCCGGGACTAGCGGAGGAGACCCAGTACTTC. Residues: CASRKPGLAEETQYF.

This chain joins TRBV24-1 and TRBJ2-3; TRBD2 agrees at 8 bases. V dropped 1 base and J dropped 0; count of bases not matched to a gene: 5. Germline lookup yields CDR1 KGHDR and CDR2 SFDVKD. This CDR3 comprises 17 residues. The CDR3 nucleotides are TGTGCCACCAGTGATTTTTGGGCTAGCGGGAGCACAGATACGCAGTATTTT. It is translated as CATSDFWASGSTDTQYF.